The 4 T cell receptor beta chains in this list originate from one sample, sequenced in a study of CD8 T cells in ankylosing spondylitis. MiXCR, run by TCRdb on the 5' RACE reads, gives a single entry per CDR3 protein. This sample has 150,000 to 200,000 distinct CDR3 sequences, with approximately 32% found just once. Material: synovial fluid, either unsorted or a sorted T cell fraction (not recorded which). These receptor sequences come from a male donor with ankylosing spondylitis.

This sequence joins TRBV11-2 and TRBJ2-3, with D possibly being TRBD1 (6 bases). This CDR3 region has 13 residues. V lost 5 bases and J 7 bases, leaving 13 bases between the germline ends. Germline CDR1 is SGHAT and CDR2 is FQNNGV. The CDR3 is CASSPGVLNTQYF. The CDR3 nucleotides read TGTGCCAGCAGCCCAGGGGTTTTGAATACGCAGTATTTT.

The chain is built from TRBV7-2 and TRBJ1-6, with 9 bases fitting TRBD1. Germline assignment: CDR1 SGHTA and CDR2 FQGNSA. The CDR3 is 13 residues long. J was trimmed by 13 bases and V by 3 bases; bases with no gene match: 4. The CDR3 coding sequence is TGTGCCAGCAGCTTGAGGGACAGGGATCCCCTCCACTTT. As protein: CASSLRDRDPLHF. Full variable domain (outside the CDR3, taken from reference TRBV7-2 and TRBJ1-6): GAGVSQSPSNKVTEKGKDVELRCDPISGHTALYWYRQSLGQGLEFLIYFQGNSAPDKSGLPSDRFSAERTGGSVSTLTIQRTQQEDSAVYLCASSLRDRDPLHFGNGTRLTVT.

This chain joins TRBV10-1 and TRBJ2-3; perhaps TRBD2 as D (5 bases). The germline V gene has CDR1 WNHNN and CDR2 SYGVQD (reference sequence). The CDR3 covers 17 residues. V was trimmed by 3 bases and J by 4 bases, leaving 20 bases between them. Here the CDR3 DNA reads TGCGCCAGCAGTGATGGAGGAGGCGACGTAGTAGCAGATACGCAGTATTTT. Residues: CASSDGGGDVVADTQYF.

The gene calls are TRBV7-6 and TRBJ2-7; D is perhaps TRBD2 (5 bases). Germline V gives CDR1 SGHVS, CDR2 FNYEAQ. The CDR3 spans 14 residues. The V gene lost 2 bases and the J gene lost 5 bases, with 13 bases spanning the gap. CDR3 in DNA: TGTGCCAGCAGCTTAAGCTGGGGAGACGACGAGCAGTACTTC. This encodes CASSLSWGDDEQYF.